These T cell receptor beta chains were read from a single sample in a study of shared clonotypes between healthy human individuals. Libraries were prepared by immunoSEQ multiplex PCR; TCRdb keeps only in-frame clonotypes and omits some of them. The sample includes hundreds of thousands of clones, 96% of them seen just once. The material sequenced was naive CD8+ T cells sorted from blood. Receptors were obtained from a woman aged 25 to 39 in good health. Both conserved end residues are part of each CDR3. D genes are given only for firm matches. Some rows have no size entry. The others give once, few or many, or a class for an expanded clone.

j_call,clone_size,d_call,v_call,cdr3_nt,cdr3_aa
TRBJ2-7,.,TRBD2,TRBV13,TGTGCCAGCAGCTCATCGGACGCCGGGACTAGCGGGAGGGCCCAGAAGACCTCCTACGAGCAGTACTTC,CASSSSDAGTSGRAQKTSYEQYF
TRBJ2-7,.,TRBD1,TRBV13,TGTGCCAGCAGCTCGCAAGGGACAGGGCTGAGGGACGAGCAGTACTTC,CASSSQGTGLRDEQYF
TRBJ2-7,.,.,TRBV7-6,TGTGCCAGCAGCTTAGGGCGGACCCGAAGCCGAACCTACGAGCAGTACTTC,CASSLGRTRSRTYEQYF
TRBJ1-3,.,.,TRBV10-2,TGCGCCAGCTTGTCGGCCGCCTCTAACTCTGGAAACACCATATATTTT,CASLSAASNSGNTIYF
TRBJ2-4,.,.,TRBV28,TGTGCCAGCAGTTTGAAGGCTCGTGGGAACATTCAGTACTTC,CASSLKARGNIQYF
TRBJ2-7,.,.,TRBV4-2,TGTGCCAGCAGCCAAGGAGGGGGAGTTTCCTACGAGCAGTACTTC,CASSQGGGVSYEQYF
TRBJ2-2,once,TRBD2,TRBV14,TGTGCCAGCAGCCAAAAGCTAGCGGGAGTCTCCGGGGAGCTGTTTTTT,CASSQKLAGVSGELFF
TRBJ1-1,.,.,TRBV9,TGTGCCAGCAGCGTAGTTACAGTCGAAGGTGAAGCTTTCTTT,CASSVVTVEGEAFF
TRBJ2-2,.,TRBD2,TRBV6-1,TGTGCCAGCAGTGAAGCTAGCGGGAGTAGGATGCCGAACACCGGGGAGCTGTTTTTT,CASSEASGSRMPNTGELFF
TRBJ2-7,once,.,TRBV7-8,TGTGCCAGCAGCTGGGGCGGGTCCCCAATCCTCGACGAGCAGTACTTC,CASSWGGSPILDEQYF
TRBJ2-1,once,.,TRBV28,TGTGCCAGCAGTTTAGCGGCTAACAATGAGCAGTTCTTC,CASSLAANNEQFF
TRBJ1-1,.,.,TRBV27,TGTGCCAGCAGTTTACACCCCGGTTTGGACACTGAAGCTTTCTTT,CASSLHPGLDTEAFF
TRBJ2-7,.,.,TRBV28,TGTGCTACGGGGGCTACCCTTAGCGAGCAGTACTTC,CATGATLSEQYF
TRBJ2-1,.,TRBD2,TRBV7-6,TGTGCCAGCAGCTTATTAGGCGGGAGAGACAATGAGCAGTTCTTC,CASSLLGGRDNEQFF
TRBJ2-3,.,.,TRBV13,TGTGCCAGCAGCTCTAGGCCAGATACGCAGTATTTT,CASSSRPDTQYF
TRBJ2-7,.,.,TRBV7-6,TGTGCCAGCAGCTTAGGCCAGCCCTACGAGCAGTACTTC,CASSLGQPYEQYF
TRBJ2-7,.,.,TRBV27,TGTGCCAGCAGTTTATTGGGTAGCGCCCCCTCCTACGAGCAGTACTTC,CASSLLGSAPSYEQYF
TRBJ1-2,.,.,TRBV7-9,TGTGCCAGCAGCTTCAGTACTAACGAAGGTCCCCTAGGCTACACCTTC,CASSFSTNEGPLGYTF
TRBJ1-2,.,.,TRBV6-6,TGTGCCAGCAGTTATAGACAGATGTATGGCTACACCTTC,CASSYRQMYGYTF
TRBJ1-5,.,TRBD1,TRBV27,TGTGCCAGCAGTTCGGGAACAGGGGGCAGACAGCCCCAGCATTTT,CASSSGTGGRQPQHF
TRBJ2-1,.,TRBD2,TRBV5-6,TGTGCCAGCAGCTTGGGACTAGCGGGAGGCTACAATGAGCAGTTCTTC,CASSLGLAGGYNEQFF
TRBJ2-1,.,.,TRBV4-1,TGCGCCAGCAGGGCAGAGGCGGGCGACTACAATGAGCAGTTCTTC,CASRAEAGDYNEQFF
TRBJ1-1,.,.,TRBV27,TGTGCCAGCAGTTTTTACATGAACACTGAAGCTTTCTTT,CASSFYMNTEAFF